Listed below are T cell receptor beta chains from one sample, sequenced in a study of T cells in Graves' hyperthyroidism and ophthalmopathy. TCRdb processed the multiplex PCR reads anew with MiXCR; each CDR3 protein has one entry. The table has roughly 290,000 distinct CDR3 sequences, over 15% seen once; the top ten hold approximately 60%. The source material was blood. Every receptor here comes from a woman aged 60 to 75 with Graves' ophthalmopathy. Each CDR3 is given with its conserved first and last residue. The size entry is marked missing in some rows and otherwise reads once, few, many or a size class.

V gene,clone size,CDR3 length,CDR3 protein
TRBV10-3,-,13,CAIRGGRFNEQFF
TRBV28,many,16,CASSSQLVGGPDEQYF
TRBV20-1,few,12,CSASGGAWTQYF
TRBV19,-,14,CASSVGQTGYEQHF
TRBV19,many,15,CASSITGGGNQPQHF
TRBV28,many,14,CASTNVAEASEQYF
TRBV3-1,-,14,CASRVGTGDTEAFF
TRBV5-1,few,23,CASSGRIHRGLAGGMSSYNEQFF
TRBV20-1,few,15,CSARDGGGGENIQYF
TRBV27,many,17,CASSSLQGKGGTGELFF
TRBV28,many,14,CASTAGQGVYEQYF
TRBV2,-,15,CASSRGTSDYNEQFF
TRBV28,many,16,CASSLPGTGYNSPLHF
TRBV2,few,11,CASSLGEYRYF
TRBV7-6,many,14,CASGPGQDDYGYTF
TRBV7-9,many,17,CASSLRTPDGGNSPLHF
TRBV5-1,few,16,CASSLGDRIDTGELFF
TRBV4-1,few,20,CASSQELGLAGVRWGNEQFF
TRBV19,-,15,CASMKGLAETGELFF
TRBV20-1,many,12,CSAIGGSYEQYF
TRBV6-1,once,11,CASSVAAGYTF
TRBV2,many,14,CASRIPTPPDTQYF
TRBV2,many,15,CASTGRGWRGNEQFF
TRBV11-2,-,15,CASSSRDTFTGELFF
TRBV19,few,16,CASSALAQLSNQPQHF
TRBV20-1,-,13,CSALQGNQETQYF
TRBV7-3,many,15,CASSSLPGLSYEQYF
TRBV10-3,-,13,CASKIQGDTEAFF
TRBV20-1,many,13,CSARNIQGAGYTF
TRBV29-1,many,14,CSVVGGTVTYEQYF
TRBV11-2,many,15,CASSLGAHLNTEAFF
TRBV29-1,-,12,CSVGTGANVLTF
TRBV3-1,-,14,CASSLVVGYNEQFF
TRBV20-1,-,17,CSARDLGNSGREYEQYF
TRBV6-2/TRBV6-3,many,14,CASSWRVGTDTQYF
TRBV29-1,-,14,CSVDRGDSTDTQYF
TRBV4-1,-,14,CASSQGSVRETQYF
TRBV10-3,many,17,CAISDFTSGGASSEQYF
TRBV10-3,many,14,CAIKGTGDTGELFF
TRBV20-1,few,14,CSASNRGPGRAQYF
TRBV12-3/TRBV12-4,-,14,CASRGLGLTDTQYF
TRBV18,many,14,CASSPQVSSYEQYF
TRBV7-9,-,15,CASSLTGGENEKLFF
TRBV27,many,14,CASSLSGRGLGYTF
TRBV20-1,many,16,CSARDPGAGSNYGYTF
TRBV27,many,16,CASRIQGRGGADEQYF
TRBV20-1,many,12,CSALWGDQPQHF
TRBV19,-,14,CASSGGLAKNIQYF
TRBV9,many,14,CASSAGLPTGTQYF